The clone carrying this T cell receptor beta chain appeared a few times. Its target is not known. Trimming removed 5 bases at V and 3 bases at J, with 17 bases between. Germline CDR1 is PRHDT and CDR2 is FYEKMQ (reference sequence). The CDR3 sequence is 15 residues long. The sequenced template was RNA, covering the TCR beta CDR3 region. RT-PCR was first run with HTBI primers, then multiplex PCR in a second round. TCRdb re-analysed the multiplex PCR reads in MiXCR, keeping a single row per CDR3 protein. This table has roughly 1.1 million distinct CDR3 sequences, roughly 35% appearing once. The entry originates in a study of Graves' ophthalmopathy and Graves' hyperthyroidism. Whole-study context: No ophthalmopathy within 18 months of follow-up signified stable hyperthyroidism. General study results and limits: Most thyroid clonotypes expanded beyond 0.001 frequency were also found in blood.

This sequence joins TRBV13 and TRBJ2-7, with D perhaps matching TRBD2 (6 bases). Sequenced input: peripheral blood or thyroid tissue (not recorded which). The sequence derives from an adult man with Graves' hyperthyroidism. The CDR3 protein is CASSAAGREGYEQYF. Here the CDR3 DNA reads TGTGCCAGCAGCGCGGCGGGGCGGGAAGGCTACGAGCAGTACTTC.